The clone carrying this TCR beta chain has ten or more counts. Its antigen is unknown. Uncontrolled infection, other autoimmune disease, pregnancy or lactation barred patients from enrollment. This blood was taken when hyperthyroidism was first diagnosed, before any ophthalmopathy symptoms existed. This record belongs to a study of T cells in Graves' hyperthyroidism and ophthalmopathy. Study-wide findings and caveats: Clonotypes that were expanded in thyroid above 0.001 mostly appeared in blood too. In the analysis, a 13 V-J model separated ophthalmopathy from stable hyperthyroidism.

From RNA transcripts, TCR beta CDR3 regions were amplified. Primed by the HTBI set, a first-round RT-PCR was run on the TCR CDR3. Each CDR3 protein is one row after TCRdb ran MiXCR on the multiplex PCR reads. This table holds around 250,000 distinct CDR3 sequences, 14% to 15% found once. The CDR3 is made up of 16 amino acids. Germline V gene sequence: CDR1 SEHNR, CDR2 FQNEAQ (reference sequence). The trim removed 5 bases at V and 3 bases at J, leaving 10 bases unmatched. The chain employs TRBV7-9 and TRBJ2-7; TRBD1 agrees at 10 bases. Sequencing input: blood. The sequence came from a woman in her thirties or forties with Graves' hyperthyroidism that later progressed to Graves' ophthalmopathy. CDR3 sequence: CASSPPLGQGSYEQYF. Here the CDR3 DNA reads TGTGCCAGCAGCCCACCTTTGGGACAGGGGAGCTACGAGCAGTACTTC.